Included here is one T cell receptor (beta chain) sequence, with context. This sample was taken from a study of blood T cell repertoires in COVID-19. As originally analysed: Amplification from reference gene primers served as the basis for estimated nucleated cell counts. Sequencing was performed with immunoSEQ multiplex PCR; in TCRdb, only in-frame clones are kept and a portion is missing. From that table come the V and J calls and clone size; the DNA was used to work out D and trimming. The sample has 160,000 or so clones, roughly 80% seen once. V was pared by 7 bases and J by 4 bases, with 13 bases of the junction left unmatched. There are 15 residues in the CDR3. The germline V gene encodes CDR1 SGHRS and CDR2 YFSETQ. Residents of around 24 US areas, aged roughly 18 to 89 years, made up the participants.

The V call is TRBV5-1, the J call TRBJ2-5, with 7 nucleotides matching TRBD1. This sequence was found in a woman aged 40-49 years with acute COVID-19. The sequencing sample was made of PBMCs or T cells enriched from blood (not recorded which). CDR3 region: CASRALDRVTETQYF. The CDR3 DNA sequence: TGCGCCAGCCGAGCTCTTGACAGGGTAACAGAGACCCAGTACTTC.